The clone carrying this T cell receptor (beta chain) was counted a few times. The CDR3 consists of 13 residues. Looked up from germline, CDR1 is SGHAT and CDR2 is FQNNGV. V lost 6 bases, J lost 0 bases, and 9 bases lay in between. The data are from a study of response to subunit inactivated influenza vaccine. TCRdb redid the calling of the RT-PCR reads with MiXCR, one entry per CDR3 protein. The sample carries 700,000 to 800,000 distinct CDR3 sequences, less than 20% recorded once. This material consisted of PBMCs from blood, taken roughly 5 days after vaccination. The J gene is TRBJ2-7, the V gene TRBV11-2; no clear D. The receptor comes from a man in his fifties who received an inactivated influenza vaccine. Here the CDR3 reads CASSQQYSYEQYF. The CDR3 nucleotides read TGTGCCAGCAGTCAACAGTACTCCTACGAGCAGTACTTC.